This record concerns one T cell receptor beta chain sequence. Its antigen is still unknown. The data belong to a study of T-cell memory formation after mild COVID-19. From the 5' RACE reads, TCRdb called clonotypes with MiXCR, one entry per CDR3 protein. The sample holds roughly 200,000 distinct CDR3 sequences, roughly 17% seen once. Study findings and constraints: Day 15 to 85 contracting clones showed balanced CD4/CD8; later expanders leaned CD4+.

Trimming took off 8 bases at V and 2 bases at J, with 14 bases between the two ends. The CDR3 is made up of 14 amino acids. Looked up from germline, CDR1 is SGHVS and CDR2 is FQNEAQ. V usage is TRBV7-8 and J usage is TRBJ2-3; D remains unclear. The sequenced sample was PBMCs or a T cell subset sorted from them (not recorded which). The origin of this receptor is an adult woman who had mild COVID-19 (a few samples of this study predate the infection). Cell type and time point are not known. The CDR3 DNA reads TGTGCCAGCGGCTCACCGGGCGCCACAGATACGCAGTATTTT. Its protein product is CASGSPGATDTQYF.